Below, one TCR beta chain is given with its context. This clone's antigen is unknown. Qualities for individual bases were not recorded, and no much larger clone is one base off. This entry is derived from a study of shared clonotypes between healthy human individuals (dated by TCRdb to 2018 to 2021). Concerning the study at large: A couple of women and a few men aged 18 to 49 years were included in the cohort. For each donor, three plates each were used for CD4 naive and CD4 memory, two plates were used for CD8 naive, and one plate was used for CD8 memory. The study deeply sequenced blood TCR repertoires of five healthy adults to estimate repertoire size and the extent of clonotype sharing between individuals. To increase sequencing depth and limit assay-specific biases, TCR repertoire library preparation and sequencing were carried out by different laboratories using diverse techniques. Each donor's leukapheresis produced roughly between roughly 0.85 and 9 billion PBMCs.

Using the deep immunoSEQ assay, TCR CDR3 regions were amplified from genomic DNA by multiplex PCR. Extracted genomic DNA from each cell subset was distributed evenly across all wells of several immunoSEQ 96-well plates, and each plate was treated as a replicate. For sorted subsets, roughly 190 ng of genomic DNA, equivalent to 25,000 to 30,000 T cell genomes, went into each replicate PCR. Purified libraries were quantified with a Qubit 3.0 fluorometer, sized on a Bioanalyzer 2100, and re-quantified with the KAPA Library Quantification kit. Every immunoSEQ 96-well plate was sequenced on a separate single-read 150-cycle Illumina NextSeq 550 flow cell. As for the original processing: Because only junctional sequences without quality scores were contained in the immunoSEQ output, filtering matching that applied to full-length reads could not be performed. To assign V/J genes and CDR3, sequences were annotated using PyIR, a Python wrapper for IgBLAST v1.9, with IMGT germline references. Any read was removed if the V/J assignment was weak (E-value above 1e-6), the CDR3 was missing, or the read contained stop codons, out-of-frame junctions, or ambiguous translated residues. V3J clonotypes were defined by identical inferred V gene, J gene, and CDR3 amino acid sequence. Percentage overlap between repertoires was computed as shared unique clonotypes divided by the size of the smaller repertoire. RTK rarefaction, the Chao1 estimator, and Recon v2.1 estimates of unobserved clonotypes were used to assess repertoire richness. Generation probabilities for all TCRbeta clonotypes obtained by the gDNA method from a handful of donors were computed using OLGA. The table was pulled from immuneACCESS by TCRdb, which kept in-frame rearrangements only. Such tables lose some clones; where checked, under half of the loss comes from unresolved V genes, and the rest has no known cause. The D gene and trimming were derived from the DNA, and the V and J assignments and clone size from that table. The sample table contains about 2.1 million clones; only one count was recorded for under 95% of them. 1.5% to 2% of the sample goes to the ten largest clones.

From its cysteine to its phenylalanine, the CDR3 spans 12 amino acids. Only the CDR3 DNA stays, 36 bases, in frame from base 1. Taken from the germline V gene (reference sequence), the CDR1 and CDR2 loops are SGHKS and YYEKEE. Relative to germline, V is missing 6 bases and J is missing 5 bases, with 2 bases of the junction outside any gene match. Study-wide findings and limitations: Rarefaction of sorted-subset datasets indicated incomplete sequencing despite the large sequencing depth. Estimated clonotype richness was generally larger for naive than for memory subsets. Because the study included a small number of donors, the genetic and exposure-history diversity represented was limited. Compared with non-shared clonotypes, clonotypes shared by all four sorted-subset donors had higher generation probabilities. Approximately 4.8% of naive CD4, around 3.5% of naive CD8, about 2.1% of memory CD4, and 0.4% of memory CD8 clonotypes were shared across several donors. Pairwise subsampling indicated that sequencing depth was expected to affect the degree of clonotype sharing among donors. Sampling was restricted to blood, and TCR repertoires in tissue are likely to differ from TCR repertoires in blood.

CD8 naive samples were obtained by positive selection for CCR7 among CD45RO-negative cells, yielding a CD45RA+CCR7+ population from which TemRA cells were excluded. Healthy HIV-negative adults with no recently reported acute infections or vaccinations were included as donors. All donors were Caucasian adults living in Nashville, Tennessee, USA. Blood was obtained by leukapheresis, after which PBMCs were separated by Ficoll-Histopaque density gradient centrifugation and cryopreserved in liquid nitrogen vapor phase. Analytical flow cytometry was used to check the purity and quantity of each magnetically sorted T cell population. Each sorted fraction had its genomic DNA isolated and then quantified by UV absorbance on a Nanodrop 2000c.

The rearranged segments are TRBV5-5 and TRBJ1-1; TRBD1 lines up with 9 middle nucleotides. The receptor was isolated from a man aged 18 to 35 in good health. Some clones in this sample may be carry-over from other donors' samples. Sequencing used naive CD8+ T cells from PBMCs. The cell subset or site label for this specimen denotes: CD45RA+CCR7+. The sequenced DNA: TGTGCCAGCATCGGGACAGGGACTGAAGCTTTCTTT. Its protein is CASIGTGTEAFF.